The 9 T cell receptor beta chains presented below share a single source sample, sequenced in a study of blood T cell repertoires in COVID-19. Assay used: immunoSEQ multiplex PCR; TCRdb lists only in-frame clones, some missing. In the table there are about 360,000 clones, about 88% of which are singletons. The specimen sequenced was peripheral blood. The receptor set was obtained from a human donor in a cohort sampled during active COVID-19.

The chain uses TRBV7-6 and TRBJ2-1, with no clear D. Germline V gene data show CDR1 as SGHVS and CDR2 as FNYEAQ. Trimming pared 1 base from V and 9 bases from J, leaving 16 bases between. This CDR3 is built from 15 residues. This CDR3 reads CASSLVSVYGGEQFF. The CDR3 nucleotides read TGTGCCAGCAGCTTAGTGTCCGTCTACGGCGGTGAGCAGTTCTTC.

DNA of the CDR3: TGTGCCAGCAGCCAGAGCGGGGCTAATGAGCAGTTCTTC. This gives the protein CASSQSGANEQFF. This chain uses TRBV7-3 with TRBJ2-1; 7 bases are a match to TRBD2. Germline CDR1 SGHTA, CDR2 FQGTGA. This CDR3 spans 13 amino acids. Trimming cost V 5 bases and J 7 bases; bases outside gene matches: 5.

The chain is built from TRBV6-5 and TRBJ1-4; D is unresolved. Germline loops: CDR1 MNHEY, CDR2 SVGAGI. The CDR3 length is 14 residues. V lost 5 bases to trimming and J lost 8 bases, with 15 bases between them. The CDR3 DNA follows: TGTGCCAGCAGTCCACAGACTCGGGGAGAAAAACTGTTTTTT. It translates to CASSPQTRGEKLFF.

The V and J genes are TRBV5-4 and TRBJ1-2; TRBD1 aligns across 9 bases. With V trimmed by 4 bases and J by 4 bases, 8 bases remained unmatched. From germline, CDR1 is SGHNT and CDR2 YYREEE (reference sequence). This CDR3 contains 15 residues. CDR3 protein: CASSPTGGGIYGYTF. Written as DNA, the CDR3 is TGTGCCAGCAGCCCCACAGGGGGCGGAATCTATGGCTACACCTTC.

The chain is built from TRBV27 and TRBJ1-2, with TRBD1 matching over 9 bases. The germline V gene encodes CDR1 MNHEY and CDR2 SMNVEV (reference sequence). J lost 2 bases, V lost 6 bases, and 4 bases had no gene match. This CDR3 spans 14 amino acids. CDR3 sequence reads: CASSLGQGNYGYTF. The CDR3, as DNA: TGTGCCAGCAGCCTCGGACAGGGGAACTATGGCTACACCTTC.

The chain links TRBV19 to TRBJ1-5; 8 positions agree with TRBD1. There are 15 residues in the CDR3. CDR1 and CDR2 from the germline V gene are LNHDA and SQIVND (reference sequence). The trim removed 7 bases at V and 3 bases at J, leaving 8 bases unmatched. This CDR3 is CASTTGEGYNQPQHF. The CDR3 nucleotides are TGTGCCAGTACGACAGGGGAGGGATACAATCAGCCCCAGCATTTT.

V gene TRBV30 combines with J gene TRBJ2-6; 9 bases map to TRBD1. With 8 bases clipped from V and 1 base from J, the junction kept 9 bases outside the gene matches. The CDR3 runs to 16 residues. Germline V gene sequence: CDR1 GTSNPN, CDR2 SVGIG (reference sequence). The CDR3 spells CARDTGGASGANVLTF. CDR3 nucleotide sequence: TGTGCCCGCGATACAGGGGGCGCATCTGGGGCCAACGTCCTGACTTTC.

The chain is built from TRBV5-4 and TRBJ2-1, with a tentative D call TRBD2 (5 bases). V lost 1 base and J 1 base, leaving 12 bases between the germline ends. CDR1 SGHNT and CDR2 YYREEE come from the germline V gene (reference sequence). This CDR3 is built from 16 residues. In DNA, the CDR3 is TGTGCCAGCAGCTTGAGTAGCACTAGATCCTACAATGAGCAGTTCTTC. It is translated as CASSLSSTRSYNEQFF.

This CDR3 is CAWRAPSSGGDEQFF. DNA of the CDR3: TGTGCCTGGAGGGCCCCTTCTAGCGGGGGTGATGAGCAGTTCTTC. The rearrangement joins TRBV30 to TRBJ2-1, with 10 nucleotides matching TRBD2. CDR3 size: 15 residues. Germline V gene lookup returns CDR1 GTSNPN and CDR2 SVGIG (reference sequence). V gave up 3 bases and J gave up 8 bases; unmatched junction bases: 10.